This entry features one T cell receptor beta chain sequence. V was shortened by 1 base and J by 7 bases, with 14 bases between the two germline ends. In germline, CDR1 is SNHLY, CDR2 FYNNEI. The CDR3 runs to 15 residues. This specimen belongs to a study of blood T cell repertoires in COVID-19. Study at large: PBMCs, B-cell-depleted T cells, or T cells provided the cDNA or gDNA that made up the material.

The repertoire was sequenced with immunoSEQ multiplex PCR; TCRdb's copy has only in-frame clones and lacks some. In the table there are around 200,000 clones, approximately 83% of which are singletons. The origin of this receptor is a human donor with acute or convalescent COVID-19. The donor label of this sample is uncertain. The specimen was peripheral blood. The chain has TRBV2 and TRBJ1-5, with D possibly matching TRBD1 (5 bases). The CDR3 region is CASSEGGRARQPQHF. The CDR3 DNA reads as TGTGCCAGCAGTGAAGGTGGCAGGGCAAGACAGCCCCAGCATTTT.